This TCR beta chain was sequenced in a study of cytomegalovirus exposure and HLA in healthy donors (dated by TCRdb to 2017 to 2019). For context, the study as a whole: In an earlier analysis of roughly 500 of the donors, 276 Gb of sequence data and 95 million to 130 million unique TCR beta sequences from about 179 million T cells were reported. The study used immunosequencing to profile the T cell repertoires of 666 subjects and linked those repertoires to cytomegalovirus serostatus. On average, around 230,000 unique TCR beta nucleotide sequences were sequenced per donor among about 400 genotyped donors of the cohort, with 15% to 20% of those sequences being non-productive. To predict cytomegalovirus infection status, the study combined high-throughput TCR immunosequencing, statistical association of individual TCRs with disease status, and machine learning. The study aimed to test whether cataloging public T cell receptors could reveal signatures of past pathogen exposure. Both class I and class II loci were covered by HLA typing, at four-digit resolution. In an earlier analysis of 587 of the donors, high-throughput TCR beta sequencing was used to judge whether each TCR beta V gene segment behaved as functional or pseudogenic. Around 320 gigabases of sequencing data and roughly 90 million unique TCR sequences were included in an early release covering about 620 HLA-typed donors. A later genetic analysis used genome-wide SNP genotypes for about 65% of the roughly 700 donors, treating that subset as a discovery cohort. Typing coverage differed by locus: A, B, C, DRB1 and DQB1 were typed in about 620-630 donors, DQA1 in 522, DPA1 in approximately 600, and DPB1 in 400 to 490. All discovery cohort repertoires had been generated on a single sequencing platform. Donor age, sex, ethnicity and CMV serostatus were compiled together with the repertoire data. Along with the roughly 700-subject first cohort, a separate validation cohort of over a hundred different subjects was used. In the later analysis, no new phenotypic data were used to find candidate immune exposures; instead, reliance was placed on TCR beta sequences and their occurrence across donors. Several DR-DQ haplotypes were handled as single units for association and clustering because linkage in the cohort was strong. Of the approximately 400 genotyped donors, around 81% fell in the genetic ancestry cluster associated with self-reported Caucasian donors. In a later analysis, previously published TCR beta repertoires from several hundred donors were re-analyzed and high-resolution HLA genotyping was added so that TCR occurrence patterns could be studied.

Details on this clone: It lacks a known antigen. Per-base quality was not reported, and no clone a single base away is much larger than it.

What the study reported, not specific to this receptor: It was suggested by the authors that the approach could potentially be generalized to other disease states and immunological phenotypes. A few of the identified cytomegalovirus-associated TCR beta chains were confirmed in vitro to be specific for cytomegalovirus antigens. For the cohort, immune exposure information was limited to CMV serostatus. In both the original and validation cohorts, the classifier was reported to diagnose cytomegalovirus status with high specificity and sensitivity. A further reported finding was that TCR beta sequences accurately predicted the HLA-A and HLA-B alleles for most subjects in the first cohort. In a later genetic analysis, a missense DCLRE1C variant was associated with V-gene and J-gene trimming of TCR beta chains, and the association was replicated in an independent cohort. Only TCR beta chains were sequenced in this cohort, and the absence of alpha or paired-chain data limited detectable features. Correlated functional status among segregating V segments might reflect linkage disequilibrium, but an unknown experimental factor could not be ruled out. A group of highly shared sequence variants was considered likely to be a technical artifact of the sequencing pipeline. A later analysis found that most CMV-associated TCR beta chains appeared HLA-restricted, with HLA associations seemingly driven largely by CMV exposure. A later genetic analysis reported fewer N-insertions in productive TCRs among donors in an Asian-associated ancestry cluster than the roughly 640-donor mean. Because counts were too low, roughly 16 rarely observed V segments, including chromosome 9 orphons, were excluded from the earlier analysis of several hundred of the donors. Because HLA typing was missing for some donors at each locus, association tests included only the typed subset. Compared with equally common non-associated chains, HLA-associated TCR beta chains in a later analysis were more clonally expanded and had lower generation probabilities. Several of the top co-occurrence clusters appeared to be linked to parvovirus B19, influenza, CMV and Epstein-Barr virus, according to a later analysis. In the study, some 160 TCR beta chains were listed as associated with cytomegalovirus. In an earlier analysis of approximately 590 of the donors, most TCR beta V segments appeared in productive rearrangements about 87% or about 30% of the time, broadly matching IMGT annotations. In a later analysis, TCR association rates were found to vary across HLA loci, with the most associated TCRs seen for DRB1 alleles and the fewest for HLA-C alleles. Most TCR sequences were observed very rarely across donors, whereas some public TCRs were present in many individuals. The 87-base-pair reads could not distinguish some IMGT-functional V segments, including TRBV6-2 and TRBV6-3, so those segments were excluded. Strong co-occurrence of HLA alleles, especially DR and DQ, made assigning TCR associations to individual alleles difficult. Specific HLA alleles were associated with 15,000 to 20,000 TCR beta sequences at a false discovery rate of 0.05 in a later analysis. Roughly uniform sequencing depth across donors was assumed in presence/absence analyses, although this assumption may not hold.

The cohort consisted of 600 to 700 healthy bone marrow donors. All cohort members were sampled while nominally healthy, although unrecorded immune exposures were likely present. The donor tested CMV seronegative and was one of the 352 seronegative cohort members. Each donor provided a peripheral blood sample, and peripheral blood mononuclear cells were used for TCR beta sequencing. The Qiagen DNeasy Blood Extraction Kit was used to extract genomic DNA from the blood cell samples. Library construction relied on the immunoSEQ multiplex PCR assay. For the multiplex PCR, a mixture combining 60 forward primers for TCR Vbeta segments and 13 reverse primers for TCR Jbeta segments was used. The CDR3 region of rearranged TCR beta genes was amplified from genomic DNA by a multiplex PCR assay. On the Illumina HiSeq System, the amplified TCR beta libraries were sequenced as 87-base-pair reads. In the source study's methods: Across the 670 or so repertoires, a later analysis counted approximately 83 million unique TCR beta chains, roughly 11 million of which were shared by at least two donors. To remove PCR and sequencing errors, raw reads were error-corrected and collapsed into unique sequences using a nearest-neighbor algorithm that merged closely related sequences. V, D and J gene segments were assigned by aligning CDR3 sequences to IMGT reference sequences. For a sequence to be retained, a match of at least six nucleotides was required to both a V gene segment and a J gene segment. A rearrangement counted as productive if the CDR3 had no stop codons and remained in frame with V and J, and every other rearrangement counted as non-productive. Following IMGT convention, CDR3 was defined as the stretch from the second conserved V-encoded cysteine up to the conserved J-encoded phenylalanine. The earlier analysis of some 580 of the donors excluded any sequence lacking an unambiguous match to a single V gene segment. In an earlier analysis of several hundred of the donors, V segments were called functional above 56.7% productive rearrangements and were called segregating when the between-donor standard deviation exceeded 5%. To diagnose cytomegalovirus status from the catalog of TCR beta chain sequences, a statistical classification framework was built. In a later analysis, TCR nucleotide sequences were compared against IMGT/GENE-DB human TR gene sequences so that V and J genes could be assigned. The TCRdist pipeline was used in a later analysis to assign CDR3 sequences and most-parsimonious VDJ recombination scenarios. In a later analysis, every TCR beta chain was defined by the combination of its CDR3 amino acid sequence and its V-gene family, and reads without a unique V-gene family were dropped. To address suspected cross-contamination and a sequencing artifact, a later analysis removed roughly 640 highly shared, low-generation-probability nucleotide sequences. In a later analysis, a clonal expansion index for each public chain was calculated from normalized within-repertoire ranks of inferred template counts. In a later analysis, generation probabilities were computed using a VDJ recombination model fitted to out-of-frame rearrangements, and the results were checked against IGoR. In a later analysis, hypergeometric tests were used to score TCR-TCR, TCR-HLA and TCR-CMV co-occurrence, with a repertoire-size bias correction applied to TCR pairs. To estimate false discovery rates, a later analysis permuted the HLA or CMV assignments 20 times. In a later analysis, co-occurring TCRs were grouped using DBSCAN, and TCRdist sequence similarity was added for clustering within HLA-allele-positive subsets. Repertoires with fewer than 30,000 or more than 120,000 public chains, plus five repertoires with anomalous nucleotide sharing, were excluded from co-occurrence clustering. This is the immuneACCESS table as TCRdb keeps it, with only in-frame sequences that have V and J called. A part of the clones is gone; compared with another copy, unresolved V genes explain less than half, and the rest is unexplained. The D gene and trimming were derived from the DNA, and the V and J assignments and clone size from that table. In all, the sample holds roughly 120,000 clones, and 80% of those were seen once. The ten largest clones represent over 2% of the sample.

V is clipped by 3 bases and J by 5 bases, and the sequence between their germline boundaries is 13 bases long. From its cysteine to its phenylalanine, the CDR3 spans 14 amino acids. CDR3 DNA is the only sequence kept; it has 42 bases, read in frame from the first base. For CDR1 and CDR2, the germline V gene lists ENHRY and SYGVKD. The sequenced sample was PBMCs. The TCR originated in a man aged 25-40 years in good health and CMV-seronegative. Rearrangement joined TRBV10-3 to TRBJ2-5; TRBD2 might be the D gene, on 6 matching bases. The sequenced DNA is TGTGCCATCAGTGACCCCGGAGGGCGGGAGACCCAGTACTTC. This is translated as CAISDPGGRETQYF.